This TCR beta chain was identified during a study of control samples from healthy donors and cancer patients. V lost 4 bases to trimming and J lost 0 bases, with 10 bases between them. Germline V CDR1 and CDR2: SGHDN, FVKESK. The CDR3 runs to 14 residues. Generated by immunoSEQ multiplex PCR, the TCRdb table keeps only in-frame clones and is missing some. The sample comprises some 150,000 clones, roughly 90% of which are singletons, and over 4.5% rests with the top ten. The TCR originated in a man aged 30 to 45 in good health. Sequencing was performed on blood. The rearrangement uses TRBV14 and TRBJ2-7; D unresolved. The CDR3 here is CASSPDPSSYEQYF. The CDR3 DNA is TGTGCCAGCAGCCCCGACCCGAGCTCCTACGAGCAGTACTTC.